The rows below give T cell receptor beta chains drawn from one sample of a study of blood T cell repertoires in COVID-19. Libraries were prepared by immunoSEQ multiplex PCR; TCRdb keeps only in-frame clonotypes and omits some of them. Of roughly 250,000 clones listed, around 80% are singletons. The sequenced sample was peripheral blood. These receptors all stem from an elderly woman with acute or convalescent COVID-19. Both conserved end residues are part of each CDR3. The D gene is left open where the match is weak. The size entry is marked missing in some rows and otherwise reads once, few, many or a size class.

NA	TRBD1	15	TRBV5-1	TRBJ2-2	TGCGCCAGCAGCTTGCAGGGGGCGAACACCGGGGAGCTGTTTTTT	CASSLQGANTGELFF
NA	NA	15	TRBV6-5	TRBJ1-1	TGTGCCAGCAGTTACTCGCGCAGGGGTGTGACTGAAGCTTTCTTT	CASSYSRRGVTEAFF
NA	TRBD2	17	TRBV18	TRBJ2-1	TGTGCCAGCTCCCCTGAAGTAGCGGGCGCCTCCTACAATGAGCAGTTCTTC	CASSPEVAGASYNEQFF
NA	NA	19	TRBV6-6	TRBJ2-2	TGTGCCAGCAGTCCTGGTCTCACAGGTTGGGATTTTAACACCGGGGAGCTGTTTTTT	CASSPGLTGWDFNTGELFF
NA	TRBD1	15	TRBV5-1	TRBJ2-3	TGCGCCAGCAGCTTAGCGGGACAGGGGACAGATACGCAGTATTTT	CASSLAGQGTDTQYF
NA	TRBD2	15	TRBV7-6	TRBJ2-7	TGTGCCAGCAGCTTAGACGGCGGGAGGAAAGACGAGCAGTACTTC	CASSLDGGRKDEQYF
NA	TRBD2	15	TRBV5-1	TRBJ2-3	TGCGCCAGCAGGGGGGGGACTAGCGGCACAGATACGCAGTATTTT	CASRGGTSGTDTQYF
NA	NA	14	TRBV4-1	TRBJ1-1	TGCGCCAGCAGCCAAGGAGATGTGAACACTGAAGCTTTCTTT	CASSQGDVNTEAFF
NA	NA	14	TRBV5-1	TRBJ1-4	TGCGCCAGCAGCTTAAGTCAGGGTAGTGAAAAACTGTTTTTT	CASSLSQGSEKLFF
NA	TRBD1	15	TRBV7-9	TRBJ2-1	TGTGCCAGCAGCTTAGATGGGGACAGGGCCAATGAGCAGTTCTTC	CASSLDGDRANEQFF
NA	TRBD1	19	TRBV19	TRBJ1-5	TGTGCCAGCCAATGGGGGGGACAGGGGAGCGGGCGTAGCAATCAGCCCCAGCATTTT	CASQWGGQGSGRSNQPQHF
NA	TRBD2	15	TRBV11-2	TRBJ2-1	TGTGCCAGCAGCTTATGGGGGGGAAACTACAATGAGCAGTTCTTC	CASSLWGGNYNEQFF
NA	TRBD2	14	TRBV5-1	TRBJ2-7	TGCGCCAGCAGCCTGACTAGCGGATCCTACGAGCAGTACTTC	CASSLTSGSYEQYF
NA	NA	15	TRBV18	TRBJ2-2	TGTGCCAGCTCACCGACGCAGGGGAACACCGGGGAGCTGTTTTTT	CASSPTQGNTGELFF
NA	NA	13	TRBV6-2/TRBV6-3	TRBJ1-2	TGTGCCAGCAGTTACGGGGGGAACTATGGCTACACCTTC	CASSYGGNYGYTF
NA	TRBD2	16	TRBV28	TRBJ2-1	TGTGCCAGCAGTTCAACCGGACTAGCGGGCCTCAATGAGCAGTTCTTC	CASSSTGLAGLNEQFF
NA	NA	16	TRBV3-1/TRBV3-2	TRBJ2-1	TGTGCCAGCAGCTCGAGCTCAGGCGAAGGCTACAATGAGCAGTTCTTC	CASSSSSGEGYNEQFF
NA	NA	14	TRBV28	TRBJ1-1	TGTGCCAGCAGTTCCCCGCCAGTAGCCACTGAAGCTTTCTTT	CASSSPPVATEAFF
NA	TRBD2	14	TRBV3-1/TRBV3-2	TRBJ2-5	TGTGCCAGCAGCCACGGGACTAGGGGAGAGACCCAGTACTTC	CASSHGTRGETQYF
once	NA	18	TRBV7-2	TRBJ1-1	TGTGCCAGCAGCCGCGAACCCTCTCTCGGAGTCTTGAACACTGAAGCTTTCTTT	CASSREPSLGVLNTEAFF
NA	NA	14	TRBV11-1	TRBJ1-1	TGTGCCAGCAGCTTAGACGAAGCGGCATCTGAAGCTTTCTTT	CASSLDEAASEAFF
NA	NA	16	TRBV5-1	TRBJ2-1	TGCGCCAGCAGCTTGGCTGGGGGCGGCTCCTACAATGAGCAGTTCTTC	CASSLAGGGSYNEQFF
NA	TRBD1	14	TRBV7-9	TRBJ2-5	TGTGCCAGCAGCCGGGGACAGGGCCCAGAGACCCAGTACTTC	CASSRGQGPETQYF
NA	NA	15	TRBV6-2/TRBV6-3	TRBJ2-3	TGTGCCAGCAGTACCGCGTTGACTAGCACAGATACGCAGTATTTT	CASSTALTSTDTQYF
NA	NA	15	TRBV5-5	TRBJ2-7	TGTGCCAGCAGCCAGGGGTGGGGAGGGGCCTACGAGCAGTACTTC	CASSQGWGGAYEQYF
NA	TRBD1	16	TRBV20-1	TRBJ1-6	TGCAGTGCTAGTGGGGACAGGGGAGTCTATAATTCACCCCTCCACTTT	CSASGDRGVYNSPLHF
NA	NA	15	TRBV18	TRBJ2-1	TGTGCCAGCTCGCTGCAAACAGGAATCAACAATGAGCAGTTCTTC	CASSLQTGINNEQFF